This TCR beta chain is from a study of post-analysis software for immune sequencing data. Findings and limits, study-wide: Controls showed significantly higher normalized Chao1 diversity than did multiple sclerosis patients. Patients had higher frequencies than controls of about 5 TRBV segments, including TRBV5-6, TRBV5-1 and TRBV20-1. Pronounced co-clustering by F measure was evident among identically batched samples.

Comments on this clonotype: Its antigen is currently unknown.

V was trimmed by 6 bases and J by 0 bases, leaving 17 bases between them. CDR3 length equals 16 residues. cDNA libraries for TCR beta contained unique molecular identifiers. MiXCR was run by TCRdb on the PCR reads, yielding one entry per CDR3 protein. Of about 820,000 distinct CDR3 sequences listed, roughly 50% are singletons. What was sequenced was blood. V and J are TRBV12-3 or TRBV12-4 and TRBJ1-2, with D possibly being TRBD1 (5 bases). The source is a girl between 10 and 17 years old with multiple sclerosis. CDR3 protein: CASRNPTVNTNYGYTF. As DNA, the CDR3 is TGTGCCAGCAGGAACCCGACAGTGAACACTAACTATGGCTACACCTTC.